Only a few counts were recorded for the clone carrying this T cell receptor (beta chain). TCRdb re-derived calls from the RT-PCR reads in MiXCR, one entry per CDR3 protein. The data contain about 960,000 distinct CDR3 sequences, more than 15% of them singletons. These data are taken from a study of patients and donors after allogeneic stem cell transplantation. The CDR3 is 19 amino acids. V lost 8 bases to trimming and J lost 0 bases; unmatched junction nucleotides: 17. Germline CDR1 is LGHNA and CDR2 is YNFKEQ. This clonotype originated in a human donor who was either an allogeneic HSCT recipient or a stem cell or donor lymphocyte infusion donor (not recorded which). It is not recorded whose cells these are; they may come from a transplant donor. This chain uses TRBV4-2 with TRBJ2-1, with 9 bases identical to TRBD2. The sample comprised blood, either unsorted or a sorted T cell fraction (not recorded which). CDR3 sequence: CASLRRALAGPSSYNEQFF. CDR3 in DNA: TGTGCCAGCCTAAGACGGGCACTAGCGGGTCCAAGCTCCTACAATGAGCAGTTCTTC.